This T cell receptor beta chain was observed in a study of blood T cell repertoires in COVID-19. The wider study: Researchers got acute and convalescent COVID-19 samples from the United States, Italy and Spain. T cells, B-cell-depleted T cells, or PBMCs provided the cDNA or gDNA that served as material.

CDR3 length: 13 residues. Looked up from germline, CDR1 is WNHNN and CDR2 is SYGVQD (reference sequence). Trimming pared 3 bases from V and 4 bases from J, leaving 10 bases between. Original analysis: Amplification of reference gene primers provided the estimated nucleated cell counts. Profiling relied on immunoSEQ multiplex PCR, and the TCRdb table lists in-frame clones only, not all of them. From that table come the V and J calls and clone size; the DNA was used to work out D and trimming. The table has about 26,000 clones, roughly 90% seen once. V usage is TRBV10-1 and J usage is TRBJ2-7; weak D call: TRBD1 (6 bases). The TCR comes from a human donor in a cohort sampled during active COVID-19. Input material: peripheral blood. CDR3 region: CASSDTGFYEQYF. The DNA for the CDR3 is TGCGCCAGCAGTGACACAGGGTTTTACGAGCAGTACTTC.